This TCR beta chain was found in a study of control samples from healthy donors and cancer patients (dated by TCRdb to about 2020). The library came from the immunoSEQ multiplex PCR assay. TCRdb took this table from immuneACCESS and kept in-frame rearrangements with V and J called. Such tables lack part of the clones; where checked against another copy, unresolved V genes explain under half of the gap, and the rest is unexplained. Here the sample has around 48,000 clones; over 85% occur a single time. About a quarter of the sample belongs to the ten largest clones. Including the terminal cysteine and phenylalanine, the CDR3 comprises 13 residues. Of all the DNA, just the CDR3 is kept, 39 bases in frame from base 1. The V end gives up 10 bases and the J end 5 bases, leaving 10 bases in the junction not matched to a gene. CDR1 MNHEY and CDR2 SVGAGI are derived from the germline V gene. In regard to this clone: Which antigen it targets is not known. Per-base quality was not reported, and no clone a single base away is much larger than it.

This clonotype was sampled from a woman aged 45-60 years with head and neck cancer. The chain uses TRBV6-5 and TRBJ1-1, and TRBD1 matches 7 of the central bases. The sequencing input was PBMCs. The CDR3 region: CATKRGLGTEAFF. The DNA reads TGTGCCACAAAGAGGGGGCTGGGTACTGAAGCTTTCTTT.